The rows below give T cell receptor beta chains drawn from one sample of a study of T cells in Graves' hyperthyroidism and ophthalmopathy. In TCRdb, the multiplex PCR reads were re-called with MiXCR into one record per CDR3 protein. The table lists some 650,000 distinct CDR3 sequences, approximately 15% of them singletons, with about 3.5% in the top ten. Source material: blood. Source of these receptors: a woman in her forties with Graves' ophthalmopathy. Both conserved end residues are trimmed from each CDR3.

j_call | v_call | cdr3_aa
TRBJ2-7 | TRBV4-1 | ASSHLGQGASYEQY
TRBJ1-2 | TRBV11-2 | ASSQDLRGGYT
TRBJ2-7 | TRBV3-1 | ASSQDQLAGYYEQY
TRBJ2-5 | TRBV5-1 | ASTPGGGETQY
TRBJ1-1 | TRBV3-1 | ASSQNVNTEAF
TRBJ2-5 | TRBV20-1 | SATTSGHYQETQY
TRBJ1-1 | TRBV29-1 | SVEGTMNEAF
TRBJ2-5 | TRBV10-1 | ASSESGLAGKQETQY
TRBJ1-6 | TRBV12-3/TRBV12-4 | ASSLRGNNSPLH
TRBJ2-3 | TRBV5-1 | ASSMRGPTDTQY
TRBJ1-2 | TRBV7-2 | ASTEGGNAALGYT
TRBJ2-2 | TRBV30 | AWKRGVNTGELF
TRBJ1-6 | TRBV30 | AWSGMYNSPLH
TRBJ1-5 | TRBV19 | ASSMDGGNQPQH
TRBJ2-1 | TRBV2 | ASSPTGRERLMDGEQF
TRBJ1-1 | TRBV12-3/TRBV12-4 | ASRLQNTEAF
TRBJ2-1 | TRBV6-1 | ASQELGEDNEQF
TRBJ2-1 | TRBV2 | ASRAERTSNEQF
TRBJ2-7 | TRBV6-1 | ASSPRGTSGEQY
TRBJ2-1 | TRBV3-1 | ASSHMGVAQF
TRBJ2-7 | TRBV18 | ASSPPTISSYEQY
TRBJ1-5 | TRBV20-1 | SAQGGQSNQPQH
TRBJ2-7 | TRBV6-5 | ASSYSIWQGAGEQY
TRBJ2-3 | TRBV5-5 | ASSLVEGADTQY
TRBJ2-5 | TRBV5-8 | ASSSKTGSGETQY
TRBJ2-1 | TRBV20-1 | SARFPLGGFQF
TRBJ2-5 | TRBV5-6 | ASSRRDRARTQY
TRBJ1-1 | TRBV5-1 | ASSTNRGGRGTEAF
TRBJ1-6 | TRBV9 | ASSVDGNSPLH
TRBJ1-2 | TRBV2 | ASTPIGGTIGYT
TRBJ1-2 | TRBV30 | AWSVHGHHFMDGYT
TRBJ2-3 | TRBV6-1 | ASRGGPDTQY
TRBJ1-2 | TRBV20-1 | SARRQDQGYGYT
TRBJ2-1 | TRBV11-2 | ASSLVGTMVTEQF
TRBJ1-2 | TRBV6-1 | ASSSYRGSYGYT
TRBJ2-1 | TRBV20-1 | SASGADYSYNEQF
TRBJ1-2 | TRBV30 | AWSVNSLYGYT
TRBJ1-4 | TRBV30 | AWSVSRGTNEKLF
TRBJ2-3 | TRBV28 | ASSVTGLAPTDTQY
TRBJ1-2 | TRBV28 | ASTLGYGYT
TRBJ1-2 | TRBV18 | ASSPIGFQGEKDGYT
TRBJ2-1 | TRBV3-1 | ASSPVGAGGLYNEQF
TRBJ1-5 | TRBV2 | ASNEDRGSQPQH
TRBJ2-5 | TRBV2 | ATTVGGGETQY
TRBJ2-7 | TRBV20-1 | SARWSSGRAGSYEQY
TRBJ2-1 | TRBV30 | AWSGPGGEQF
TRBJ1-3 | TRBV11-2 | ASSLLQGAIGNTIY
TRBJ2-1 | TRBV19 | ASATSGGLGNEQF
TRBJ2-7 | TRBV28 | ASSLAGTGAREQY
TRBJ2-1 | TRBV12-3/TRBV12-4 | ASSYLATNEQF
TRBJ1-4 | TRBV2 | ASTYDRGDEKLF